This paragraph reports one T cell receptor (beta chain). The assay was immunoSEQ multiplex PCR, and TCRdb's table has in-frame clones only and misses some. The profile shows about 70,000 clones, 85% to 95% of them singletons. The CDR3 is 19 amino acids. Unmatched junction bases numbered 20, after V lost 6 bases and J lost 7 bases. Germline CDR1 and CDR2: WNHNN and SYGVQD (reference sequence). This sample was included in a study of T cell changes during pregnancy in multiple sclerosis. Sequencing was performed on CD8+ T cells from peripheral blood mononuclear cells, taken in the third trimester of pregnancy. This rearrangement joins TRBV10-1 to TRBJ1-4; 10 bases match TRBD1. The origin of this receptor is a female donor in good health, enrolled as a control in a pregnancy study. CDR3 sequence: CASSSSTDRGGSGREKLFF. CDR3 sequence (DNA): TGCGCCAGCAGCTCATCCACGGACAGGGGGGGAAGCGGTCGTGAAAAACTGTTTTTT.